Only one count was recorded for the clone carrying this TCR beta chain. Its antigen is undetermined. The sample comes from a study of blood T cells in healthy people across ages. Points from the study as a whole: TCR beta diversity, measured per million T cells, fell in a roughly linear way with age.

The CDR3 length is 15 residues. Germline V gene lookup returns CDR1 SGHRS and CDR2 YFSETQ. Deletions cut 1 base from V and 6 bases from J, with 14 bases between. The total RNA that was extracted per sample amounted to at least 5.5 micrograms. Through a sample-barcoded 5' primer and a J-beta primer mix, a second PCR was run for about 6 to 11 cycles. In TCRdb, the 5' RACE reads were re-called with MiXCR into one record per CDR3 protein. Counted here are hundreds of thousands of distinct CDR3 sequences, 25% to 35% occurring once; the ten biggest clones make up 15% to 18%. This rearrangement joins TRBV5-1 to TRBJ1-5; D is perhaps TRBD1 (6 bases). The TCR sequence derives from a woman older than 75 in good health. The sequenced sample was blood. The CDR3 loop is CASSLTGGGSQPQHF. The CDR3 DNA reads as TGCGCCAGCAGCTTGACCGGGGGCGGGAGTCAGCCCCAGCATTTT.